Shown below are 7 T cell receptor beta chains from a single sample sequenced in a study of identifying expanded T cells in peripheral blood. Sequenced by immunoSEQ multiplex PCR; TCRdb stores in-frame clones only, minus some. The sample holds about 120,000 clones, over 65% seen once. Sequencing input: blood. The receptor set was obtained from a person aged 18 to 75 in good health.

The V and J genes are TRBV2 and TRBJ1-1, with a possible D match to TRBD1 (6 bases). CDR3 length: 15 residues. The V gene's germline CDR1 is SNHLY and CDR2 FYNNEI. V was trimmed by 7 bases and J by 4 bases, leaving 19 bases between them. As DNA, the CDR3 is TGTGCCAGCACCCTAGATAATGGACAGCTCACTGAAGCTTTCTTT. Its protein product is CASTLDNGQLTEAFF.

CDR3 nucleotide sequence: TGTGCCAGCAGCAAACAGGTTCAAGAGACCCAGTACTTC. Translation: CASSKQVQETQYF. The chain is built from TRBV7-2 and TRBJ2-5, with D possibly TRBD1 on 5 matching bases. V was pared by 5 bases and J by 2 bases, with 9 bases between. Germline CDR1 and CDR2: SGHTA and FQGNSA. The CDR3 is made up of 13 amino acids.

The CDR3 is CASSVGQYMNTEAFF. The CDR3 DNA sequence: TGTGCCAGCAGCGTAGGACAGTACATGAACACTGAAGCTTTCTTT. This rearrangement joins TRBV11-2 to TRBJ1-1; the D gene is possibly TRBD1 (6 bases). The length of the CDR3 is 15 residues. The V end was cut by 5 bases, the J end by 0 bases, with 13 bases between. In germline, CDR1 is SGHAT, CDR2 FQNNGV.

This clone was recorded a few times. This chain joins TRBV4-3 and TRBJ2-7; D is possibly TRBD2 (6 bases). V lost 0 bases and J 2 bases, leaving 17 bases between the germline ends. Germline loops: CDR1 LGHNA, CDR2 YSLEER. The CDR3 is made up of 17 amino acids. The CDR3 DNA reads as TGCGCCAGCAGCCAAGAGCTCGGGGGAATGGGTGCCTACGAGCAGTACTTC. It codes for CASSQELGGMGAYEQYF.

The gene calls are TRBV7-3 and TRBJ1-4, with TRBD1 identical over 11 bases. The CDR3 length is 16 residues. The J segment lost 8 bases and the V segment lost 4 bases, leaving 9 bases of the junction unmatched. Per the germline V gene, CDR1 is SGHTA and CDR2 is FQGTGA. The CDR3 DNA sequence: TGTGCCAGCAGCTACCTTCCGGGACAGGGGGTCGAAAAACTGTTTTTT. This translates into CASSYLPGQGVEKLFF.

In regard to this clone: In the same sample, other DNA sequences code for this CDR3. The chain combines TRBV7-2 with TRBJ2-1, with unresolved D. This CDR3 has 15 residues. V shed 0 bases and J shed 0 bases, with 6 bases lying between them. The germline V gene has CDR1 SGHTA and CDR2 FQGNSA. CDR3 sequence (DNA): TGTGCCAGCAGCTTAGCTGCGAGCTCCTACAATGAGCAGTTCTTC. Amino acid sequence: CASSLAASSYNEQFF.

This clone appeared a single time. This chain links TRBV4-2 with TRBJ2-5; TRBD1 agrees at 7 bases. Germline V lookup: CDR1 LGHNA, CDR2 YNFKEQ. Trimming took 1 base from V and 1 from J; bases not matched to a gene: 6. The CDR3 extends over 16 amino acids. The CDR3 here is CASSQVQGVPQETQYF. CDR3 nucleotides: TGTGCCAGCAGCCAAGTCCAGGGGGTGCCCCAAGAGACCCAGTACTTC.